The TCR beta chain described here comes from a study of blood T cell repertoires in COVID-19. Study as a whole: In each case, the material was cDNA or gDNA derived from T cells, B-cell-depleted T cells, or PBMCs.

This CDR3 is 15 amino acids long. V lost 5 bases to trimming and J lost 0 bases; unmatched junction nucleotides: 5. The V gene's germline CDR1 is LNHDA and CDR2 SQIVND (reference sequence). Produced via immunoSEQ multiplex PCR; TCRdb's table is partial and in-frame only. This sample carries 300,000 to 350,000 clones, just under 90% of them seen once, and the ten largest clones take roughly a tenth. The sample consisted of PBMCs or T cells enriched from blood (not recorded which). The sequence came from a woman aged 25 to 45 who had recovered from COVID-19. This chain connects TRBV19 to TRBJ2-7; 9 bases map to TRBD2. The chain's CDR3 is CASSETSGSSYEQYF. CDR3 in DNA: TGTGCCAGTAGTGAGACTAGCGGAAGCTCCTACGAGCAGTACTTC.